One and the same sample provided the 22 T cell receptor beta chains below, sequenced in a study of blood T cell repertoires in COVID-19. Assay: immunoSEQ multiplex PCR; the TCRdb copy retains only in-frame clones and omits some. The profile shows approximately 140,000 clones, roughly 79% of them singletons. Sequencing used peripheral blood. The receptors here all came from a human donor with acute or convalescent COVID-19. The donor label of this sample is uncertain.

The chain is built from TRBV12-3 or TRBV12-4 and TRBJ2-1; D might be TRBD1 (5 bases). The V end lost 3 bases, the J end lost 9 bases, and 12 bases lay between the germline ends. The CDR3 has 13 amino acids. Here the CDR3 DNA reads TGTGCCAGCAGTTTTGATAGTAGGGGTGAGCAGTTCTTC. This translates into CASSFDSRGEQFF.

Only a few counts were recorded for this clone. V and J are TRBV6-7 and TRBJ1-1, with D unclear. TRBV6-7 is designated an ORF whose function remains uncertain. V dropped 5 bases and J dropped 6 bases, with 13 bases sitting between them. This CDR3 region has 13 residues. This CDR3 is CASSPSEEPEAFF. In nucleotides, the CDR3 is TGTGCCAGCAGTCCGAGTGAGGAACCTGAAGCTTTCTTT.

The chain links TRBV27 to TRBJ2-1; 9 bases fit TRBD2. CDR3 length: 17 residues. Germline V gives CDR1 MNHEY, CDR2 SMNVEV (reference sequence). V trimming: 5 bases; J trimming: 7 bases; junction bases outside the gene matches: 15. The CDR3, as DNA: TGTGCCAGCAGTGGGACTAGCCCGATAGGTTATGGGAATGAGCAGTTCTTC. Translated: CASSGTSPIGYGNEQFF.

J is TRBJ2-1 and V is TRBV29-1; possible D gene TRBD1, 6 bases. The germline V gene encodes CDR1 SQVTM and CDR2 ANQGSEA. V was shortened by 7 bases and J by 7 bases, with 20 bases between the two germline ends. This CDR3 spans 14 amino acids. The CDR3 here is CSGSQGGPGNEQFF. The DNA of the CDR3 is TGCAGCGGATCACAGGGCGGCCCGGGGAATGAGCAGTTCTTC.

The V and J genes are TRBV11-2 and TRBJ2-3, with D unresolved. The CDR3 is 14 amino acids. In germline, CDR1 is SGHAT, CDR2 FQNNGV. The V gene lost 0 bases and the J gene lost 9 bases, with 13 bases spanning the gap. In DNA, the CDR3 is TGTGCCAGCAGCTTAGACTGGCCCGGAGAAACGCAGTATTTT. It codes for CASSLDWPGETQYF. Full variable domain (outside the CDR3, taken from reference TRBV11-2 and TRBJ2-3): EAGVAQSPRYKIIEKRQSVAFWCNPISGHATLYWYQQILGQGPKLLIQFQNNGVVDDSQLPKDRFSAERLKGVDSTLKIQPAKLEDSAVYLCASSLDWPGETQYFGPGTRLTVL.

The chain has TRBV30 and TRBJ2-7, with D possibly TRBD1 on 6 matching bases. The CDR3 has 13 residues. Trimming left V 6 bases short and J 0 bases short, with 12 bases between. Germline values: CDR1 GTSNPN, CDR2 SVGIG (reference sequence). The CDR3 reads CACQTGVSYEQYF. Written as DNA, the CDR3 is TGTGCCTGCCAGACAGGCGTCTCCTACGAGCAGTACTTC.

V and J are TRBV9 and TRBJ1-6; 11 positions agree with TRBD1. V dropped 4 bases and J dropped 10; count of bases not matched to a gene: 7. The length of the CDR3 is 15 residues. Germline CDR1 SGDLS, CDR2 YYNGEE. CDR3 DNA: TGTGCCAGCAGCAGCCGGGACAGGGGGGAATCACCCCTCCACTTT. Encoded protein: CASSSRDRGESPLHF.

CDR3 DNA sequence: TGTGCCAGCAGTGGCCGGGACAGACCCTACGAGCAGTACGTC. Amino acid sequence: CASSGRDRPYEQYV. The V call is TRBV6-6, the J call TRBJ2-7; 7 bases match TRBD1. V was clipped by 5 bases and J by 2 bases; unmatched bases: 6. The CDR3 is made up of 14 amino acids. The germline V gene has CDR1 MNHNY and CDR2 SVGAGI (reference sequence).

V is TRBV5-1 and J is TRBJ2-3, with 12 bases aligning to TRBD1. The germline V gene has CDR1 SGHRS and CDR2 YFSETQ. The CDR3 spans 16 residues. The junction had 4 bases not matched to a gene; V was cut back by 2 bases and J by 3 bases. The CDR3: CASSFGTGGSTDTQYF. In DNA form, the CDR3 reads TGCGCCAGCAGCTTCGGGACAGGGGGCTCGACAGATACGCAGTATTTT.

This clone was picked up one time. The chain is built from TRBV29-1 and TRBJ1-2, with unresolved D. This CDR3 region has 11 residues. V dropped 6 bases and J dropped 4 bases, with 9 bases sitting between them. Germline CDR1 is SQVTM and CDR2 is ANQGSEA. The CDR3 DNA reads TGCAGCGTCCACAGTACCTATGGCTACACCTTC. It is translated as CSVHSTYGYTF.

CDR3 sequence reads: CASRTGQGESTEAFF. CDR3 coding DNA: TGTGCCAGCAGAACGGGACAGGGGGAGAGCACTGAAGCTTTCTTT. The chain carries TRBV2 and TRBJ1-1; TRBD1 agrees at 11 bases. The CDR3 consists of 15 residues. In germline, CDR1 is SNHLY, CDR2 FYNNEI. V was clipped by 6 bases and J by 4 bases; unmatched bases: 7.

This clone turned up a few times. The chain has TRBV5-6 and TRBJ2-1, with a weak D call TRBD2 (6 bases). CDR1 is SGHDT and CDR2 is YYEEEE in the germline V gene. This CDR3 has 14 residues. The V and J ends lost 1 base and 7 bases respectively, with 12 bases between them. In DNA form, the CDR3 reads TGTGCCAGCAGCTTGCTGGAGGGCCTAAATGAGCAGTTCTTC. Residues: CASSLLEGLNEQFF.

The CDR3 reads CASSLLPVEEQFF. CDR3 nucleotide sequence: TGTGCCAGCAGTCTACTGCCCGTCGAGGAGCAGTTCTTC. The chain couples TRBV27 to TRBJ2-1, with no clear D. Per germline, CDR1 MNHEY and CDR2 SMNVEV (reference sequence). There are 13 residues in the CDR3. Trimming cost V 5 bases and J 10 bases, with 15 bases left between them.

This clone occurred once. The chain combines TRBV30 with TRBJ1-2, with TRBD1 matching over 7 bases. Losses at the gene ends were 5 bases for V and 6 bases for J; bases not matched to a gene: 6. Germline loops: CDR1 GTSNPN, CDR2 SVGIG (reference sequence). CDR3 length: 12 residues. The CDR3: CAWGRGENGYTF. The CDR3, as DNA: TGTGCCTGGGGCAGGGGGGAGAATGGCTACACCTTC.

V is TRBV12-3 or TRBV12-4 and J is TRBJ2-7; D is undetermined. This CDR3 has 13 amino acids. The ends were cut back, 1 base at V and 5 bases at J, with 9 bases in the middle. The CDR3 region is CASSLGAGHEQYF. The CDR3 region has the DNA TGTGCCAGCAGTTTAGGGGCAGGCCACGAGCAGTACTTC.

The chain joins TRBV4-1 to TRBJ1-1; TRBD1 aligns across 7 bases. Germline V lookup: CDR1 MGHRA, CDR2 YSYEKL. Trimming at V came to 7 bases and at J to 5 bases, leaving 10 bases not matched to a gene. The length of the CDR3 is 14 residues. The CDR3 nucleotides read TGCGCCAGCACCCCGACAGGGTTTGGGACTGAAGCTTTCTTT. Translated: CASTPTGFGTEAFF.

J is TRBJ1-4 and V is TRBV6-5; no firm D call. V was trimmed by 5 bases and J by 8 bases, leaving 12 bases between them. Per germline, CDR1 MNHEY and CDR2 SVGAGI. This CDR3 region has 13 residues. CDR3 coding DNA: TGTGCCAGCAGTCCCCCGCTCGGGGAAAAACTGTTTTTT. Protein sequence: CASSPPLGEKLFF.

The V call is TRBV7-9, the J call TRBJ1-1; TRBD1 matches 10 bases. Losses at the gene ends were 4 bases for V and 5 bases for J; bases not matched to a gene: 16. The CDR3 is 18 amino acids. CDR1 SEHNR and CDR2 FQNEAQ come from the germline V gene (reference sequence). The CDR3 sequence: CASSSPGQGTPEGTEAFF. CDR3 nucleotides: TGTGCCAGCAGCTCGCCGGGACAGGGGACTCCTGAGGGAACTGAAGCTTTCTTT.

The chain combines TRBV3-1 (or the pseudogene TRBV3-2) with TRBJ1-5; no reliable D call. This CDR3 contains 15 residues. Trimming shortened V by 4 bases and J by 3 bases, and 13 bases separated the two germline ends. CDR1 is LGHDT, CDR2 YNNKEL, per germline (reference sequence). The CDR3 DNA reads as TGTGCCAGCAGCCCAAGTGGAGGGAACAATCAGCCCCAGCATTTT. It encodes CASSPSGGNNQPQHF.

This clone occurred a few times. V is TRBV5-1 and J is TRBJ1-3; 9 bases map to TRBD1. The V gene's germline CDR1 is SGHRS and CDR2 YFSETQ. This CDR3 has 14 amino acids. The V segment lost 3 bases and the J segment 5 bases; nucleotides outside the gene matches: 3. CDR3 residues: CASSSQGARNTIYF. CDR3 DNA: TGCGCCAGCAGCTCACAGGGGGCCAGAAACACCATATATTTT.

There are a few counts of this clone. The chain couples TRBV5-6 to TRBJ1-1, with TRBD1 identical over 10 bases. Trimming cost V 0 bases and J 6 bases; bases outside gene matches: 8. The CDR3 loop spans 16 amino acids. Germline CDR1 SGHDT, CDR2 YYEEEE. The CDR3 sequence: CASSLVTGGFLAEAFF. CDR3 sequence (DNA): TGTGCCAGCAGCTTGGTGACAGGGGGCTTTCTCGCTGAAGCTTTCTTT.

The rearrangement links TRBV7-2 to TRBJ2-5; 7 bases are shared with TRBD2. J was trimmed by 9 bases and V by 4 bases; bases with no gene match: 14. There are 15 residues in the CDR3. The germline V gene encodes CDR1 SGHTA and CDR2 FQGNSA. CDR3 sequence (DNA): TGTGCCAGCAGCTCCCAGTTTCCGGGACTACGGGCCCAGTACTTC. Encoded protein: CASSSQFPGLRAQYF.